This T cell receptor (beta chain) was identified during a study of blood T cell repertoires in COVID-19. Study in general: Samples of COVID-19 (acute and convalescent) were obtained from the United States, Italy and Spain. In each case, the material was cDNA or gDNA derived from T cells, B-cell-depleted T cells, or PBMCs.

CDR1 is LNHDA and CDR2 is SQIVND in the germline V gene (reference sequence). The length of the CDR3 is 12 residues. Trimming left V 6 bases short and J 1 base short, with 6 bases between. In the original processing: Researchers report that nucleated cell counts were estimated from reference gene primer amplification. Libraries were prepared by immunoSEQ multiplex PCR; TCRdb keeps only in-frame clonotypes and omits some of them. V and J calls and clone size are copied from that table; D and trimming were computed from the DNA. The table has roughly 190,000 clones, 88% seen once; the top ten hold approximately 5.5%.

The material sequenced was peripheral blood. This clonotype originated in a man between 35 and 55 years old with active or convalescent COVID-19. The V and J genes are TRBV19 and TRBJ1-1; D gene uncertain. CDR3 in DNA: TGTGCCAGTAGATCGAGGAACACTGAAGCTTTCTTT. Translating it yields CASRSRNTEAFF.